This TCR beta chain was sequenced for a study of lymphopenia after photon versus proton radiotherapy. The table came from immunoSEQ multiplex PCR; TCRdb's copy has only in-frame clones and leaves some out. This table has 35,000 to 45,000 clones, about four fifths appearing once. About this clone itself: Its antigen is currently unknown.

Study-level points and caveats: Post-nadir diversity loss with photons came from oligoclonal expansion, particularly CD8+ Temra cells. Larger post-nadir TCR diversity loss correlated inversely with survival in deceased patients.

Per the germline V gene, CDR1 is MNHEY and CDR2 is SVGAGI. The CDR3 has 16 residues. V shed 0 bases, J shed 6 bases, and the junction held 8 bases outside the gene matches. V and J are TRBV6-5 and TRBJ1-5; 7 bases fit TRBD1. Sequences were derived from peripheral blood, sampled from a patient treated with proton-based radiotherapy. This sequence originates from a woman in her 70s with pancreatic cancer. The CDR3, as DNA: TGTGCCAGCAGTTACTCAGTAGGGGGCGTTAGTCAGCCCCAGCATTTT. It is translated as CASSYSVGGVSQPQHF.